Presented here are 26 T cell receptor beta chains from one specimen sequenced in a study of T cell responses to AZD1222 COVID-19 vaccine. This table comes from immunoSEQ multiplex PCR, and its TCRdb copy is limited to in-frame clones, with some not included. The repertoire has over 110,000 clones, 85% to 90% of them found once; the top ten carry about 6%. The starting material was peripheral blood, obtained on day 0 of AZD1222 vaccination. Receptors were obtained from an adult in good health.

V and J are TRBV6-5 and TRBJ1-1, with a tentative D call TRBD1 (6 bases). V was pared by 6 bases and J by 1 base, with 12 bases between. The CDR3 totals 14 residues. In germline, CDR1 is MNHEY, CDR2 SVGAGI. CDR3 amino acids: CASSSTTGNTEAFF. CDR3 coding DNA: TGTGCCAGCAGCTCCACGACAGGGAACACTGAAGCTTTCTTT.

The sample holds one count of this clone. V and J are TRBV5-5 and TRBJ1-2; 7 bases match TRBD1. Losses at the gene ends were 0 bases for V and 8 bases for J; bases not matched to a gene: 13. Looked up from germline, CDR1 is SGHKS and CDR2 is YYEKEE (reference sequence). This CDR3 has 16 amino acids. CDR3 sequence: CASSLGGQPKWEGYTF. The CDR3 coding sequence is TGTGCCAGCAGCTTGGGGGGACAGCCTAAGTGGGAGGGCTACACCTTC.

This chain connects TRBV7-8 to TRBJ2-7; a weak D match, TRBD1 (7 bases). This CDR3 is 14 amino acids long. Germline-derived CDR1 and CDR2 are SGHVS and FQNEAQ. Trimming took 7 bases from V and 0 from J, leaving 13 bases between them. CDR3 protein: CASTSGGTSYEQYF. The CDR3 coding sequence is TGTGCCAGCACCTCAGGGGGGACCTCCTACGAGCAGTACTTC.

The gene calls are TRBV5-6 and TRBJ1-2; D is uncertain. The germline CDR1 and CDR2 sequences are SGHDT and YYEEEE. Deletions cut 0 bases from V and 0 bases from J, with 6 bases between. The CDR3 is 14 amino acids. DNA of the CDR3: TGTGCCAGCAGCTTGGTTTCCCCTAACTATGGCTACACCTTC. It translates to CASSLVSPNYGYTF.

This chain uses TRBV27 with TRBJ2-1, with 14 bases aligning to TRBD2. The CDR3 loop spans 18 amino acids. Losses at the gene ends were 1 base for V and 5 bases for J; bases not matched to a gene: 7. Germline V gene sequence: CDR1 MNHEY, CDR2 SMNVEV (reference sequence). The CDR3 reads CASSLFGTSGRLHNEQFF. CDR3 nucleotide sequence: TGTGCCAGCAGTTTATTTGGGACTAGCGGGAGACTTCACAATGAGCAGTTCTTC.

This chain joins TRBV19 and TRBJ2-7, with 9 bases identical to TRBD1. The CDR3 is 16 amino acids. The junction had 10 bases not matched to a gene; V was cut back by 5 bases and J by 2 bases. CDR1 is LNHDA, CDR2 SQIVND, per germline (reference sequence). The CDR3 reads CASSSGTGKPTYEQYF. In nucleotides, the CDR3 is TGTGCCAGTAGTTCCGGGACAGGGAAACCTACCTACGAGCAGTACTTC.

The chain uses TRBV19 and TRBJ2-7, with D possibly TRBD1 on 6 matching bases. This CDR3 region has 16 residues. V was trimmed by 4 bases and J by 6 bases, leaving 22 bases between them. In germline, CDR1 is LNHDA, CDR2 SQIVND (reference sequence). The CDR3 coding sequence is TGTGCCAGTAGTACACCCCCTGGAACAGGGTGGAGCGAGCAGTACTTC. Translating it yields CASSTPPGTGWSEQYF.

This rearrangement joins TRBV10-3 to TRBJ1-4, with 7 positions matching TRBD1. The ends lost 10 bases at V and 4 bases at J; junction bases unmatched: 6. From germline, CDR1 is ENHRY and CDR2 SYGVKD. The CDR3 is 13 amino acids. The CDR3 nucleotides read TGTGCCACGTCCGGGACAGTTAATGAAAAACTGTTTTTT. Amino acid sequence: CATSGTVNEKLFF.

V gene TRBV5-6 combines with J gene TRBJ1-5; D unresolved. The germline V gene has CDR1 SGHDT and CDR2 YYEEEE. Deletions cut 2 bases from V and 7 bases from J, with 10 bases between. This CDR3 contains 13 residues. The CDR3 DNA reads as TGTGCCAGCAGCTTCCGTCCGGGGCAGCCCCAGCATTTT. Its protein is CASSFRPGQPQHF. Full variable domain (missing parts from reference TRBV5-6 and TRBJ1-5): DAGVTQSPTHLIKTRGQQVTLRCSPKSGHDTVSWYQQALGQGPQFIFQYYEEEERQRGNFPDRFSGHQFPNYSSELNVNALLLGDSALYLCASSFRPGQPQHFGDGTRLSIL.

CDR3 nucleotides: TGTGCCAGTAGGATTCCCAACTATGGCTACACCTTC. It codes for CASRIPNYGYTF. V and J are TRBV19 and TRBJ1-2; D is uncertain. The CDR3 is 12 amino acids. Looked up from germline, CDR1 is LNHDA and CDR2 is SQIVND (reference sequence). V shed 6 bases and J shed 2 bases, with 7 bases lying between them.

V and J are TRBV7-8 and TRBJ1-2, with a tentative D call TRBD1 (6 bases). Germline CDR1 SGHVS, CDR2 FQNEAQ. Trimming took 5 bases from V and 0 from J, leaving 10 bases between them. The CDR3 length is 14 residues. CDR3 bases: TGTGCCAGCAGCACCCGGACAGCTAACTATGGCTACACCTTC. It is translated as CASSTRTANYGYTF. The variable domain in full, with the rest retrieved from reference TRBV7-8 and TRBJ1-2, is GAGVSQSPRYKVAKRGQDVALRCDPISGHVSLFWYQQALGQGPEFLTYFQNEAQLDKSGLPSDRFFAERPEGSVSTLKIQRTQQEDSAVYLCASSTRTANYGYTFGSGTRLTVV.

This clone was seen only once. This sequence joins TRBV9 and TRBJ2-3; D might be TRBD2 (5 bases). V dropped 1 base and J dropped 0 bases, with 12 bases sitting between them. The CDR3 extends over 16 amino acids. Germline V CDR1 and CDR2: SGDLS, YYNGEE. CDR3 residues: CASSVRQRTSTDTQYF. For the CDR3, the DNA is TGTGCCAGCAGCGTACGGCAGCGGACCAGCACAGATACGCAGTATTTT.

J is TRBJ2-7 and V is TRBV5-4, with D perhaps matching TRBD2 (5 bases). This CDR3 is built from 14 residues. The germline V gene has CDR1 SGHNT and CDR2 YYREEE (reference sequence). Trimming took 0 bases from V and 1 from J, leaving 8 bases between them. CDR3 in amino acids: CASSLDRGSYEQYF. CDR3 bases: TGTGCCAGCAGCTTGGACCGGGGATCCTACGAGCAGTACTTC. Full variable domain (outside the CDR3, taken from reference TRBV5-4 and TRBJ2-7): ETGVTQSPTHLIKTRGQQVTLRCSSQSGHNTVSWYQQALGQGPQFIFQYYREEENGRGNFPPRFSGLQFPNYSSELNVNALELDDSALYLCASSLDRGSYEQYFGPGTRLTVT.

This clone has just one count. The V and J genes are TRBV30 and TRBJ1-6; D gene ambiguous. V was shortened by 8 bases and J by 8 bases, with 16 bases between the two germline ends. The CDR3 contains 13 residues. The germline CDR1 and CDR2 sequences are GTSNPN and SVGIG (reference sequence). The DNA of the CDR3 is TGTGCCAGGGCGCAACACCAGGATTCACCCCTCCACTTT. Translated, it gives CARAQHQDSPLHF.

This rearrangement joins TRBV4-2 to TRBJ1-6, with 7 positions matching TRBD1. After removal of 3 bases from V and 6 bases from J, the junction contained 8 bases not matched to a gene. Germline V CDR1 and CDR2: LGHNA, YNFKEQ. This CDR3 region has 16 residues. The CDR3 loop is CASSQTPGQINSPLHF. CDR3 nucleotide sequence: TGTGCCAGCAGCCAGACTCCGGGACAGATTAATTCACCCCTCCACTTT.

The rearrangement uses TRBV28 and TRBJ1-4; tentatively, D is TRBD1 (5 bases). The ends were cut back, 4 bases at V and 4 bases at J, with 16 bases in the middle. CDR1 is MDHEN, CDR2 SYDVKM, per germline. The CDR3 length is 16 residues. DNA of the CDR3: TGTGCCAGCAGTTCCCTTCAGGGAGATGGTAATGAAAAACTGTTTTTT. This encodes CASSSLQGDGNEKLFF.

V and J are TRBV27 and TRBJ2-7; TRBD2 is a possible D gene (6 bases). The CDR3 has 15 residues. Trimming removed 6 bases from V and 2 bases from J, with 17 bases in between. CDR1 and CDR2 from the germline V gene are MNHEY and SMNVEV (reference sequence). The CDR3 reads CASSPAPRGAYEQYF. The CDR3 DNA is TGTGCCAGCAGCCCTGCCCCCCGCGGGGCCTACGAGCAGTACTTC.

The chain is built from TRBV4-2 and TRBJ2-5; 8 bases fit TRBD1. V was pared by 1 base and J by 4 bases, with 14 bases of the junction left unmatched. The CDR3 contains 18 residues. The germline gives CDR1 LGHNA, CDR2 YNFKEQ. The CDR3 DNA reads TGTGCCAGCAGCCAAGGAACAGGGGGTAGTAGGGATGGAGAGACCCAGTACTTC. Translation: CASSQGTGGSRDGETQYF.

J is TRBJ2-7 and V is TRBV5-1; the D gene is possibly TRBD1 (5 bases). This CDR3 is 14 amino acids long. Trimming removed 3 bases from V and 3 bases from J, with 13 bases in between. CDR1 and CDR2 (germline): SGHRS, YFSETQ. The CDR3, as DNA: TGCGCCAGCAGCTCCTTGACAGACGACTACGAGCAGTACTTC. Translating it yields CASSSLTDDYEQYF.

This chain uses TRBV7-8 with TRBJ2-3; 11 bases are shared with TRBD2. V shed 2 bases, J shed 4 bases, and the junction held 5 bases outside the gene matches. This CDR3 is 16 amino acids long. CDR1 is SGHVS and CDR2 is FQNEAQ in the germline V gene. The CDR3 sequence is CASSLRRLAGSDTQYF. CDR3 DNA: TGTGCCAGCAGCTTACGTCGACTAGCGGGGTCAGATACGCAGTATTTT.

The table lists this clone with a count of one. The chain combines TRBV2 with TRBJ1-5; D is unclear. Germline values: CDR1 SNHLY, CDR2 FYNNEI. V was clipped by 7 bases and J by 1 base, with 8 bases between them. This CDR3 has 13 amino acids. CDR3 region: CASKGNSNQPQHF. In DNA, the CDR3 is TGTGCCAGCAAAGGGAACAGCAATCAGCCCCAGCATTTT.

This clone occurred many times. The chain recombines TRBV28 with TRBJ2-4; tentative D call: TRBD1 (5 bases). This CDR3 comprises 15 residues. CDR1 MDHEN and CDR2 SYDVKM come from the germline V gene. V lost 9 bases to trimming and J lost 0 bases, with 15 bases between them. The chain's CDR3 is CASLGLELAKNIQYF. CDR3 nucleotides: TGTGCCAGTCTGGGGCTGGAGTTAGCCAAAAACATTCAGTACTTC.

The chain links TRBV9 to TRBJ2-5, with D possibly TRBD1 on 5 matching bases. Per germline, CDR1 SGDLS and CDR2 YYNGEE. The V and J ends lost 0 bases and 1 base respectively, with 7 bases between them. CDR3 size: 14 residues. CDR3 in amino acids: CASSVAGLQETQYF. As DNA, the CDR3 is TGTGCCAGCAGCGTAGCAGGGCTCCAAGAGACCCAGTACTTC.

The rearrangement links TRBV2 to TRBJ1-6; D is uncertain. CDR1 SNHLY and CDR2 FYNNEI come from the germline V gene. The CDR3 length is 13 residues. V lost 4 bases, J lost 7 bases, and 8 bases lay in between. The DNA of the CDR3 is TGTGCCAGCAGTGCAGGACCGAATTCACCCCTCCACTTT. Its protein product is CASSAGPNSPLHF.

This rearrangement joins TRBV6-6 to TRBJ1-2; perhaps TRBD1 as D (6 bases). This CDR3 region has 15 residues. Per germline, CDR1 MNHNY and CDR2 SVGAGI (reference sequence). V lost 4 bases, J lost 6 bases, and 18 bases lay in between. The CDR3 here is CASSSLSGGADGYTF. The CDR3 region has the DNA TGTGCCAGCAGTTCGCTTTCTGGGGGGGCGGATGGCTACACCTTC.

The chain is built from TRBV7-3 and TRBJ1-1; TRBD1 matches at 11 bases. This CDR3 is 17 amino acids long. Unmatched junction bases numbered 13, after V lost 5 bases and J lost 5 bases. Germline CDR1 is SGHTA and CDR2 is FQGTGA. CDR3 nucleotide sequence: TGTGCCAGCAGCCCCGGTCCCCCGGGACAGGGGGATACTGAAGCTTTCTTT. As protein: CASSPGPPGQGDTEAFF.